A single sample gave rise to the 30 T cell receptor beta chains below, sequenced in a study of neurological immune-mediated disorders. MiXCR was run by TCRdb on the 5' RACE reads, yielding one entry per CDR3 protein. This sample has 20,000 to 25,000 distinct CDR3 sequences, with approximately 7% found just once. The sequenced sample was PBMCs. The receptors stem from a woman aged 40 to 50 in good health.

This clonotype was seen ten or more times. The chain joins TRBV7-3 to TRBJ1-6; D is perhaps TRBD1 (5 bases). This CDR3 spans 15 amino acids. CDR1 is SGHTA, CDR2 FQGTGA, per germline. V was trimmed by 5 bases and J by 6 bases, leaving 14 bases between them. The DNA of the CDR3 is TGTGCCAGCAGCCTGGCGGGACGGGTTAATTCACCCCTCCACTTT. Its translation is CASSLAGRVNSPLHF.

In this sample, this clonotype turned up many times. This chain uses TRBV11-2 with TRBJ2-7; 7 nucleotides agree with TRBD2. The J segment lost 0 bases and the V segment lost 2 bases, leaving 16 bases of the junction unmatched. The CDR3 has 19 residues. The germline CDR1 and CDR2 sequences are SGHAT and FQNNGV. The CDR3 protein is CASSLKAGPSGWSSYEQYF. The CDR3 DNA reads TGTGCCAGCAGCTTAAAGGCGGGGCCTAGCGGCTGGAGCTCCTACGAGCAGTACTTC.

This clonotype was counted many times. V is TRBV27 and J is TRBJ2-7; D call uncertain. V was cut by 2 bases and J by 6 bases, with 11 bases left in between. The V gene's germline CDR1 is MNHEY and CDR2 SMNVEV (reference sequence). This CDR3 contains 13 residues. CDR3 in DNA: TGTGCCAGCAGTTTAAGGGCAAGGCGCGAGCAGTACTTC. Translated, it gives CASSLRARREQYF.

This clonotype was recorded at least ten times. DNA for the CDR3: TGCAGTGCTAGAAACCCCCGGGAGTCTGGCAATGAGCAGTTCTTC. It translates to CSARNPRESGNEQFF. The genes are TRBV20-1 and TRBJ2-1, with D perhaps TRBD2 (6 bases). V was clipped by 2 bases and J by 6 bases, with 17 bases between them. Germline loops: CDR1 DFQATT, CDR2 SNEGSKA (reference sequence). This CDR3 is built from 15 residues.

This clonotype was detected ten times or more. The CDR3 DNA follows: TGCAGTGCTAGAGTAGTCGCCCAAACGGGGACCCAGTACTTC. It yields the protein CSARVVAQTGTQYF. The chain is built from TRBV20-1 and TRBJ2-5; D gene ambiguous. V lost 1 base and J lost 7, with 16 bases in between. The CDR3 has 14 amino acids. From germline, CDR1 is DFQATT and CDR2 SNEGSKA (reference sequence).

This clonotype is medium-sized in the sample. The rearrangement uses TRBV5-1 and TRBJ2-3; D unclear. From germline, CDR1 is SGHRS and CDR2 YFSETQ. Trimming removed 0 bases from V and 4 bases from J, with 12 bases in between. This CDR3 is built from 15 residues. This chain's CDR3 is CASSLEVVGPDTQYF. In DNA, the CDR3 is TGCGCCAGCAGCTTGGAGGTAGTCGGTCCAGATACGCAGTATTTT.

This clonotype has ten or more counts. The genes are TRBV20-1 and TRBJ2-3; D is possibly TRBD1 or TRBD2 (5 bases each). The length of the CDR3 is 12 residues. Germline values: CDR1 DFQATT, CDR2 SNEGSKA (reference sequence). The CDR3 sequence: CAGGENTDTQYF. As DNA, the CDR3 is TGCGCTGGGGGTGAGAACACAGATACGCAGTATTTT.

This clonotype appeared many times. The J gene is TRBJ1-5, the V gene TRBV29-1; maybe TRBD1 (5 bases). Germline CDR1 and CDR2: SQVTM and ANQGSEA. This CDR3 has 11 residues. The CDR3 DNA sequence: TGCAGTGGGGGGGACAATCAGCCCCAGCATTTT. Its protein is CSGGDNQPQHF. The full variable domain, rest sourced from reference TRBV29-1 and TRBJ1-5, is SAVISQKPSRDICQRGTSLTIQCQVDSQVTMMFWYRQQPGQSLTLIATANQGSEATYESGFVIDKFPISRPNLTFSTLTVSNMSPEDSSIYLCSGGDNQPQHFGDGTRLSIL.

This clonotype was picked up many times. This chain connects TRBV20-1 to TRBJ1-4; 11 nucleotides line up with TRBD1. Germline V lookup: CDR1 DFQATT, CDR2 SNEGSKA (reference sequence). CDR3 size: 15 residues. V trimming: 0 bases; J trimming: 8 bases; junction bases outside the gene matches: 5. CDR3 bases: TGCAGTGCTAGAGACAGGACAGGGGGCGACGAAAAACTGTTTTTT. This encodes CSARDRTGGDEKLFF.

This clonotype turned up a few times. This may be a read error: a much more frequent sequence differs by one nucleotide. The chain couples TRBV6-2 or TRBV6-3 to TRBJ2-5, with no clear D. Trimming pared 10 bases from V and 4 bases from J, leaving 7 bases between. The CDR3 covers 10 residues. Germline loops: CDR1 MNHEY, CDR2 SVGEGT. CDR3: CANSGETQYF. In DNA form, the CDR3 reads TGTGCCAACTCGGGAGAGACCCAGTACTTC.

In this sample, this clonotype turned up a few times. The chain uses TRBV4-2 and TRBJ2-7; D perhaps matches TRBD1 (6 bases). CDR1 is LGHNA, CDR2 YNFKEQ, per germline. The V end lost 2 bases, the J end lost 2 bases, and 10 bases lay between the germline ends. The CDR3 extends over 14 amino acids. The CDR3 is CASSQRGQTYEQYF. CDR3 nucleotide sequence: TGTGCCAGCAGCCAAAGGGGACAAACCTACGAGCAGTACTTC.

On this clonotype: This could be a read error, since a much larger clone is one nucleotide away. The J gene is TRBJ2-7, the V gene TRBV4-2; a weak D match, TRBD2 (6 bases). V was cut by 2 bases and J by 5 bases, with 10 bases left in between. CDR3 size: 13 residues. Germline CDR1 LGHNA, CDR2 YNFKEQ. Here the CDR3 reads CASSQYGGDEQYF. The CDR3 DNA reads TGTGCCAGCAGCCAATACGGGGGAGACGAGCAGTACTTC.

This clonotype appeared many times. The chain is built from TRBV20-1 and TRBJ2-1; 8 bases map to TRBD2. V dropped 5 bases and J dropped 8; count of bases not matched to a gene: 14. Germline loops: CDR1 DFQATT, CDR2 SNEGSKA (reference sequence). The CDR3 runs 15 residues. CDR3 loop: CSAPMGGRRGDEQFF. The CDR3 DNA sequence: TGCAGTGCTCCCATGGGCGGGAGGCGTGGTGATGAGCAGTTCTTC.

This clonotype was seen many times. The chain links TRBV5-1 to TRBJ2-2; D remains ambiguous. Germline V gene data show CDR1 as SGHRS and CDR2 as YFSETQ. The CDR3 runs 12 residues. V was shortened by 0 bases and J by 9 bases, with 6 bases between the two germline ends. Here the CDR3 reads CASSLAGWELFF. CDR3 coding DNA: TGCGCCAGCAGCTTGGCCGGTTGGGAGCTGTTTTTT.

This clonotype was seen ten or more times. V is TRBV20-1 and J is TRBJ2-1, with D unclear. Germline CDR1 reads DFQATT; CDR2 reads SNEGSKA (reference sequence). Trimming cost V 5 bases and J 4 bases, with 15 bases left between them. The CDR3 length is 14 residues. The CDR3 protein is CSAQTSKIYNEQFF. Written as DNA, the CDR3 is TGCAGTGCTCAGACTTCGAAGATTTACAATGAGCAGTTCTTC.

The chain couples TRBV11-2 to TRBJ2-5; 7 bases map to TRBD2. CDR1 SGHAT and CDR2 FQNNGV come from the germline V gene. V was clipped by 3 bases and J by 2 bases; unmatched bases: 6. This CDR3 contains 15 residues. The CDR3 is CASSFVSGGQETQYF. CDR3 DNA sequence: TGTGCCAGCAGCTTCGTATCGGGGGGACAAGAGACCCAGTACTTC.

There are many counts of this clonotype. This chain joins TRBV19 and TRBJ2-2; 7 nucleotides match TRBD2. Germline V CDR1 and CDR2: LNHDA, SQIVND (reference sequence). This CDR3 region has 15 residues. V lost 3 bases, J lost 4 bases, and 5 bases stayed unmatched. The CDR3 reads CASSMELAITGELFF. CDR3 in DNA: TGTGCCAGTAGTATGGAACTAGCGATCACCGGGGAGCTGTTTTTT.

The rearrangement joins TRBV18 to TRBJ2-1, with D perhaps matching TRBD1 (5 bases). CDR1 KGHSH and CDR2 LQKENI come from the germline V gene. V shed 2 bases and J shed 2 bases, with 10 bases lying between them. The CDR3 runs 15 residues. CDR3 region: CASSPGVGPYNEQFF. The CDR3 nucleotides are TGTGCCAGCTCACCAGGGGTGGGGCCCTACAATGAGCAGTTCTTC.

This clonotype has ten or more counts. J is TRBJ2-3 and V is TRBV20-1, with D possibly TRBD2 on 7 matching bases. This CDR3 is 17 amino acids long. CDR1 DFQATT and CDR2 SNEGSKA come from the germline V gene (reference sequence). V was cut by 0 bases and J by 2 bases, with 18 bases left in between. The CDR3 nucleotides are TGCAGTGCTAGAGATCGTGGGGGGGGGCTCCTCACAGATACGCAGTATTTT. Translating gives CSARDRGGGLLTDTQYF.

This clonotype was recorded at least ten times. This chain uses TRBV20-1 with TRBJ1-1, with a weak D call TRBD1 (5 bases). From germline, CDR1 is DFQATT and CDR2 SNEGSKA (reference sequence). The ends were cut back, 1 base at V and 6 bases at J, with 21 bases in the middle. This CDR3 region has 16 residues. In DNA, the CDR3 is TGCAGTGCTAGAGTAACCCCCCGGGGGAGGGAAGCTGAAGCTTTCTTT. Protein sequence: CSARVTPRGREAEAFF.

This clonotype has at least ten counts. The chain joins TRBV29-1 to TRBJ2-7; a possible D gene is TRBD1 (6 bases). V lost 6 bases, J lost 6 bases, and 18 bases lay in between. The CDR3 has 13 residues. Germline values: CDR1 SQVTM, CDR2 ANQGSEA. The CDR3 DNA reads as TGCAGCGTGGAACCAGGGGTCGGGCGCGAGCAGTACTTC. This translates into CSVEPGVGREQYF.

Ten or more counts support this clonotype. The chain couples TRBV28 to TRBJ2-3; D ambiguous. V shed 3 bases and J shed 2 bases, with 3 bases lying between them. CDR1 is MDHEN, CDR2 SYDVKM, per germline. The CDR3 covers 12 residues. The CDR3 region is CASSFATDTQYF. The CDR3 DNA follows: TGTGCCAGCAGTTTTGCCACAGATACGCAGTATTTT.

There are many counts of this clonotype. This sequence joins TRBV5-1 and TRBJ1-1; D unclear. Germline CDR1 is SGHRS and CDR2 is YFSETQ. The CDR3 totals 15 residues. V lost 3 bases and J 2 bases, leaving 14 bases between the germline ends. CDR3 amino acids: CASSSDKSVNTEAFF. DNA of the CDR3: TGCGCCAGCAGCTCTGACAAGAGCGTAAACACTGAAGCTTTCTTT.

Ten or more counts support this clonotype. CDR3 DNA: TGCGCCAGCAGCTTGAACGGCGGGGAGACCCAGTACTTC. It encodes CASSLNGGETQYF. This chain connects TRBV5-1 to TRBJ2-5; tentative D call: TRBD2 (5 bases). Per the germline V gene, CDR1 is SGHRS and CDR2 is YFSETQ. Trimming shortened V by 1 base and J by 5 bases, and 9 bases separated the two germline ends. This CDR3 is built from 13 residues.

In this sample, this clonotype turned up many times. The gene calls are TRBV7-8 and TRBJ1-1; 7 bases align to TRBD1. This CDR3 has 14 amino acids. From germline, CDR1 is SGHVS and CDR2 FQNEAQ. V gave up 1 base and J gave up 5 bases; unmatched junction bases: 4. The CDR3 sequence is CASSLEGAETEAFF. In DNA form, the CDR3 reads TGTGCCAGCAGCTTAGAGGGGGCTGAGACTGAAGCTTTCTTT.

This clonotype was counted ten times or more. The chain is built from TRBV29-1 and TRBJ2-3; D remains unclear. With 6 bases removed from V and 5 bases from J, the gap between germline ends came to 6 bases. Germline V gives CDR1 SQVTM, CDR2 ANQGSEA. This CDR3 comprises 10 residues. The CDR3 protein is CSVGEDTQYF. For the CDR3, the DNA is TGCAGCGTGGGCGAAGATACGCAGTATTTT.

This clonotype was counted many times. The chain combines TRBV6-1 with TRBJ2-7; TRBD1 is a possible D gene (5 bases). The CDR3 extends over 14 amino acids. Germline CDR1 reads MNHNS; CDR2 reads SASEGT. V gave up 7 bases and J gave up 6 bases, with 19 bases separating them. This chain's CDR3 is CASTNNVGVREQYF. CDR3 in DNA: TGTGCCAGCACTAACAACGTAGGGGTACGCGAGCAGTACTTC.

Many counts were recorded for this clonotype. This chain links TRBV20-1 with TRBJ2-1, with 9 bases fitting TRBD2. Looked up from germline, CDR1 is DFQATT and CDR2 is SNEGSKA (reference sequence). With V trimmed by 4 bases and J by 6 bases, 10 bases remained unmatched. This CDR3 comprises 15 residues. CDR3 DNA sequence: TGCAGTGCTAAGGGGATAGCGGGAGAACGCAATGAGCAGTTCTTC. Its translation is CSAKGIAGERNEQFF.

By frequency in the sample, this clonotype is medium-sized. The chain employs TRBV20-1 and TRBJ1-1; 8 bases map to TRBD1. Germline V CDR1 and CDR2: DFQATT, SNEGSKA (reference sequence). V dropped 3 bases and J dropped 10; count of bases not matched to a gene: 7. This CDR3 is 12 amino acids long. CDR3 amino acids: CSASGPQGAAFF. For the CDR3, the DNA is TGCAGTGCTAGTGGGCCGCAGGGGGCAGCTTTCTTT.

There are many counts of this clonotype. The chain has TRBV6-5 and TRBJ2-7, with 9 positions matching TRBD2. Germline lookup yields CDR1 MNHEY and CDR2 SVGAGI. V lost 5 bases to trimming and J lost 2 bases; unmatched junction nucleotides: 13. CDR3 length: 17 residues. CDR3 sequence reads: CASSPLGGGRGAYEQYF. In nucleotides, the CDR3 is TGTGCCAGCAGTCCCCTCGGGGGCGGGAGGGGAGCCTACGAGCAGTACTTC.